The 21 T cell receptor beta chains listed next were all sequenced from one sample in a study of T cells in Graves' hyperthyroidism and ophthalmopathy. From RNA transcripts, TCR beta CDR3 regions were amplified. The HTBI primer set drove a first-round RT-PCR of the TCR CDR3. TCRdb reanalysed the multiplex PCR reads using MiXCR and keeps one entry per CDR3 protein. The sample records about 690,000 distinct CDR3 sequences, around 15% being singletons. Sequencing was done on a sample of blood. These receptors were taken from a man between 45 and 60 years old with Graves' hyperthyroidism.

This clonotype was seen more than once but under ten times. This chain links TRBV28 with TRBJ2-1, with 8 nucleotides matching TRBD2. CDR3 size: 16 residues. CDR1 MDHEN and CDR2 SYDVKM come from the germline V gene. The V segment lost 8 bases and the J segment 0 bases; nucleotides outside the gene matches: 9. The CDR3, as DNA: TGTGCCAGCTCTGGAGCGGGGGCGAGCTCCTACAATGAGCAGTTCTTC. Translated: CASSGAGASSYNEQFF.

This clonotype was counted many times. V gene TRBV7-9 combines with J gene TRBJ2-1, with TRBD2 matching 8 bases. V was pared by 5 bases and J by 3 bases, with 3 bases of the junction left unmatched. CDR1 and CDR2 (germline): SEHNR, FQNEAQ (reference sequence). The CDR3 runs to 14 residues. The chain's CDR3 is CASSRTSYYNEQFF. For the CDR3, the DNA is TGTGCCAGCAGCCGGACTAGCTACTACAATGAGCAGTTCTTC. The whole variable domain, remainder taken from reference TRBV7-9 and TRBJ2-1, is DTGVSQNPRHKITKRGQNVTFRCDPISEHNRLYWYRQTLGQGPEFLTYFQNEAQLEKSRLLSDRFSAERPKGSFSTLEIQRTEQGDSAMYLCASSRTSYYNEQFFGPGTRLTVL.

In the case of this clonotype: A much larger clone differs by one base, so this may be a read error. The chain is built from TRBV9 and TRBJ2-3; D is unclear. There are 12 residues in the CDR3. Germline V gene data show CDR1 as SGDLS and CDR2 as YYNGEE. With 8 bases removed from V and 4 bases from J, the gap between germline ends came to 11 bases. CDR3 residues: CARRSGADTQYF. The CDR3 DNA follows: TGTGCCAGGAGGTCCGGCGCAGATACGCAGTATTTT.

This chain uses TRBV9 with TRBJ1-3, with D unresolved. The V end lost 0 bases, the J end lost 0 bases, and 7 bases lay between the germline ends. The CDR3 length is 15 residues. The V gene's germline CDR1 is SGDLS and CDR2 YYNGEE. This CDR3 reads CASSVDVRSGNTIYF. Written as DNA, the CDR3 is TGTGCCAGCAGCGTAGATGTGCGCTCTGGAAACACCATATATTTT.

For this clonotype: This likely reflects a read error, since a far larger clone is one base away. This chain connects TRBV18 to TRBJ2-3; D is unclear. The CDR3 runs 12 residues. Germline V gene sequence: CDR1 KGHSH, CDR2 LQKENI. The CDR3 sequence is CASPPTTDTQYF. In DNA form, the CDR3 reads TGTGCCAGCCCACCTACAACAGATACGCAGTATTTT.

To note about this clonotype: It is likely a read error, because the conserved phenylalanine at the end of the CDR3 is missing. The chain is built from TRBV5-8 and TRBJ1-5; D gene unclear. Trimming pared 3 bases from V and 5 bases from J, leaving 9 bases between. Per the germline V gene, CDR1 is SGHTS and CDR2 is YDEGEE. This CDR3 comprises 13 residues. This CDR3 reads CASSYGRDQPQHL. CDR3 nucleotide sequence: TGTGCCAGCAGCTATGGGCGTGATCAGCCCCAGCATCTT.

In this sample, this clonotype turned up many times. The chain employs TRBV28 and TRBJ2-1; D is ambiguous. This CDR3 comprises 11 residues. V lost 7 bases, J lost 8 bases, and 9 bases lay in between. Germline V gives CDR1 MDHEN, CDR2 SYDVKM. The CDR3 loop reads CASTSRYEQFF. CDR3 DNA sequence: TGTGCCAGCACCTCGCGGTATGAGCAGTTCTTC.

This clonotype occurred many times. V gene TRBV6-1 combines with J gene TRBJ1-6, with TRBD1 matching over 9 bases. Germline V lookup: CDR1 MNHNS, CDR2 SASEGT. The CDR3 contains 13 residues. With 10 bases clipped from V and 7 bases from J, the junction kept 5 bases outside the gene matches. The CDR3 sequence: CATGTGNNSPLHF. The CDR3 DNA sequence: TGTGCCACCGGGACAGGGAACAATTCACCCCTCCACTTT.

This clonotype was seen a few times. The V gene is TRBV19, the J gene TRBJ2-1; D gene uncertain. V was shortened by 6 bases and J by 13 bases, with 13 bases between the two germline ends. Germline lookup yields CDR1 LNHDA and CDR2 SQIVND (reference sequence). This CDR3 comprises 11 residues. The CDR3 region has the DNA TGTGCCAGTAGCCCGGCTAGGGATCAGTTCTTC. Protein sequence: CASSPARDQFF.

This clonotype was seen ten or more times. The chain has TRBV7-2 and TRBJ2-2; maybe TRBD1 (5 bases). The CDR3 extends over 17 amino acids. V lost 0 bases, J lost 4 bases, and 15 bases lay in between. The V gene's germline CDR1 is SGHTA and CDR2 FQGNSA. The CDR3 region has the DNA TGTGCCAGCAGCTTAGCGGTAACGGACATAGTCACCGGGGAGCTGTTTTTT. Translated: CASSLAVTDIVTGELFF.

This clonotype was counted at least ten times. The CDR3 region is CASSFHSTGELFF. CDR3 DNA: TGTGCCAGCAGTTTTCATAGTACCGGGGAGCTGTTTTTT. This chain links TRBV12-3 or TRBV12-4 with TRBJ2-2; D gene ambiguous. V was pared by 3 bases and J by 5 bases, with 7 bases between. The CDR3 contains 13 residues.

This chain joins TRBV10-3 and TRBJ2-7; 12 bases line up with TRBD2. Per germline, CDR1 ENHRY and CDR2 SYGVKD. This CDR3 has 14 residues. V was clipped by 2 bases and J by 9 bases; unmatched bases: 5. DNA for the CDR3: TGTGCCATCAGTGAGCCTAGCGGGAGGGCGGGGCAGTACTTC. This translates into CAISEPSGRAGQYF.

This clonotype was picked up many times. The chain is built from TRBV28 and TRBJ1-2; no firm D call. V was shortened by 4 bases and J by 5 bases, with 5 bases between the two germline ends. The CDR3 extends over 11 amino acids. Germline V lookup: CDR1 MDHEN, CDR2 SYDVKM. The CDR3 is CASSSRYGYTF. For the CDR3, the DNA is TGTGCCAGCAGTTCGCGATATGGCTACACCTTC.

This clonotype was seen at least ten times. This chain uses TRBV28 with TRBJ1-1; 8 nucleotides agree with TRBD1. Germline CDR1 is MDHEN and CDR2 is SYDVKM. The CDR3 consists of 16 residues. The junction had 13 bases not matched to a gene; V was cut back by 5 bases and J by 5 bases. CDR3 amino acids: CASSTPGQGVGTEAFF. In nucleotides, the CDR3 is TGTGCCAGCAGTACGCCTGGACAGGGCGTGGGGACTGAAGCTTTCTTT. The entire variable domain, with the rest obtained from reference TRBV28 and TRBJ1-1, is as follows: DVKVTQSSRYLVKRTGEKVFLECVQDMDHENMFWYRQDPGLGLRLIYFSYDVKMKEKGDIPEGYSVSREKKERFSLILESASTNQTSMYLCASSTPGQGVGTEAFFGQGTRLTVV.

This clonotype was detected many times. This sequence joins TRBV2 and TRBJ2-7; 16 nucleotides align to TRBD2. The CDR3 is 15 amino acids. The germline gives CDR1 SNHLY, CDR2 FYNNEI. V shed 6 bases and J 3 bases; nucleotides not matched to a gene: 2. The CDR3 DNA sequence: TGTGCCAGCAGGGGACTAGCGGGAGGGCTCTACGAGCAGTACTTC. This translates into CASRGLAGGLYEQYF.

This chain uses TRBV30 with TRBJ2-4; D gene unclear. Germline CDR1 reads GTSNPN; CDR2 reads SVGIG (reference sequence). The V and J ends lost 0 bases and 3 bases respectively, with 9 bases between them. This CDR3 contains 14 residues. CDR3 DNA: TGTGCCTGGAGTGTAAGTAGGGTCAAAAACATTCAGTACTTC. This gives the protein CAWSVSRVKNIQYF.

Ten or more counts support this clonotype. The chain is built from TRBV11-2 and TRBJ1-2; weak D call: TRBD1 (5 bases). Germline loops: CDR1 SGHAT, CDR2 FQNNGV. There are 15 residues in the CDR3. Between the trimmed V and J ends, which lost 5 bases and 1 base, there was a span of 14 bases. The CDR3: CASSGRDDRNYGYTF. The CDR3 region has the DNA TGTGCCAGCAGCGGTCGGGACGACCGTAACTATGGCTACACCTTC.

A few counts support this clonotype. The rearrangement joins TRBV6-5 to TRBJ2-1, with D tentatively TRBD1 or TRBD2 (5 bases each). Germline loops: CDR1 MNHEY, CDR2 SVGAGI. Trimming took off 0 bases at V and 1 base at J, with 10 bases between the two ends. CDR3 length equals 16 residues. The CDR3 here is CASSYSVGVSYNEQFF. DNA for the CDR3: TGTGCCAGCAGTTACTCGGTGGGGGTATCCTACAATGAGCAGTTCTTC.

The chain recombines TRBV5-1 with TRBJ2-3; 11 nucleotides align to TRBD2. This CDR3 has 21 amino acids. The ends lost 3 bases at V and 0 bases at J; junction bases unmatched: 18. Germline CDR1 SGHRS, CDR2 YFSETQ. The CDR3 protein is CASSSPTGVSGRAVSTDTQYF. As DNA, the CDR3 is TGCGCCAGCAGCTCCCCAACGGGGGTTAGCGGGAGGGCCGTTAGCACAGATACGCAGTATTTT. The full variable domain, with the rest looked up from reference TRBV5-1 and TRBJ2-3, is KAGVTQTPRYLIKTRGQQVTLSCSPISGHRSVSWYQQTPGQGLQFLFEYFSETQRNKGNFPGRFSGRQFSNSRSEMNVSTLELGDSALYLCASSSPTGVSGRAVSTDTQYFGPGTRLTVL.

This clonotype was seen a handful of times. The CDR3 region is CASSLREAFIGTDTQYF. The DNA of the CDR3 is TGTGCCAGCAGCCTCCGGGAGGCTTTCATTGGCACAGATACGCAGTATTTT. The gene calls are TRBV3-1 and TRBJ2-3; 7 bases are a match to TRBD2. The V segment lost 4 bases and the J segment 1 base; nucleotides outside the gene matches: 11. Germline V gene sequence: CDR1 LGHDT, CDR2 YNNKEL (reference sequence). The CDR3 covers 17 residues.

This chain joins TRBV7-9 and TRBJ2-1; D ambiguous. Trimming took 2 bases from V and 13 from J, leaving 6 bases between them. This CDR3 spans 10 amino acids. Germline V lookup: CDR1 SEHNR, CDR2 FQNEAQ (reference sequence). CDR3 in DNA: TGTGCCAGCAGCTTAAATAGACAGTTCTTC. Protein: CASSLNRQFF. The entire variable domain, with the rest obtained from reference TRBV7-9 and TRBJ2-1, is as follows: DTGVSQNPRHKITKRGQNVTFRCDPISEHNRLYWYRQTLGQGPEFLTYFQNEAQLEKSRLLSDRFSAERPKGSFSTLEIQRTEQGDSAMYLCASSLNRQFFGPGTRLTVL.